This T cell receptor (beta chain) derives from a study of cytomegalovirus exposure and HLA in healthy donors. The CDR3 has 13 residues. Germline CDR1 is SGHRS and CDR2 is YFSETQ. V shed 5 bases and J 2 bases; nucleotides not matched to a gene: 3. 13 Jbeta primers and 60 Vbeta primers were used for the PCR. This table comes from immunoSEQ multiplex PCR, and its TCRdb copy is limited to in-frame clones, with some not included. The sample includes under 150,000 clones, 60% to 85% of them seen just once. The sequencing input was PBMCs. The TCR was taken from a woman aged 40 to 49 in good health and CMV-seronegative. The chain recombines TRBV5-1 with TRBJ2-7; 8 positions match TRBD1. CDR3 region: CASRSGQAYEQYF. In nucleotides, the CDR3 is TGCGCCAGCAGGTCGGGACAGGCCTACGAGCAGTACTTC.